This TCR beta chain was captured in a study of shared clonotypes between healthy human individuals (dated by TCRdb to 2018 to 2021). Regarding the research as a whole: The cohort included three men and a couple of women between 18 and 49 years of age. Per donor, three plates each were used for CD4 naive and CD4 memory, two for CD8 naive, and one for CD8 memory. Blood TCR repertoires of 5 or 6 healthy adults were deeply sequenced to estimate repertoire size and the extent of clonotype sharing between individuals. To increase sequencing depth and limit assay-specific biases, TCR repertoire library preparation and sequencing were carried out by different laboratories using diverse techniques. Between about 0.94 and 8.9 billion PBMCs per donor were obtained by leukapheresis. Overall study outcomes, separate from this receptor: Larger estimated clonotype richness was generally found for naive subsets than for memory subsets. Incomplete sequencing was indicated by rarefaction of sorted-subset datasets, despite the large sequencing depth. The genetic and exposure-history diversity represented was limited by the small number of donors. Pairwise subsampling indicated that sequencing depth was expected to affect the degree of clonotype sharing among donors. Sampling was restricted to blood, and TCR repertoires in tissue are likely to differ from TCR repertoires in blood. Sharing across several donors was observed for around 5% of naive CD4, less than 4% of naive CD8, over 2% of memory CD4, and about 0.4% of memory CD8 clonotypes. Clonotypes shared by all four sorted-subset donors showed higher generation probabilities than non-shared clonotypes.

V sheds 6 bases and J sheds 8 bases, leaving 11 bases between their ends. Including cysteine and phenylalanine, the CDR3 has 11 amino acids. Just CDR3 DNA is preserved here, 33 bases in frame from base 1. CDR1 is given as SQVTM and CDR2 as ANQGSEA, both from the germline V gene. Using the deep immunoSEQ assay, TCR CDR3 regions were amplified from genomic DNA by multiplex PCR. For each cell subset, the extracted genomic DNA was distributed evenly across all wells of several immunoSEQ 96-well plates, and each plate served as one replicate. For sorted subsets, roughly 190 ng of genomic DNA, equivalent to 25,000 to 35,000 T cell genomes, went into each replicate PCR. The purified libraries were quantified using a Qubit 3.0 fluorometer, sized with a Bioanalyzer 2100, and then quantified again using the KAPA Library Quantification kit. Every immunoSEQ 96-well plate was sequenced on a separate single-read 150-cycle Illumina NextSeq 550 flow cell. As for the authors' bioinformatics: Because only junctional sequences without quality scores were contained in the immunoSEQ output, filtering matching that applied to full-length reads could not be performed. Sequences were annotated with PyIR, a Python wrapper for IgBLAST v1.9, and V/J genes and CDR3 were assigned using IMGT germline references. Reads with weak V/J assignments (E-value above 1e-6), missing CDR3, stop codons, out-of-frame junctions, or ambiguous translated residues were removed. A V3J clonotype was defined by an identical inferred V gene, J gene, and CDR3 amino acid sequence. Percentage overlap between repertoires was calculated by dividing the number of shared unique clonotypes by the size of the smaller repertoire. Repertoire richness was assessed with RTK rarefaction, the Chao1 estimator, and Recon v2.1 estimates of unobserved clonotypes. OLGA was used to compute generation probabilities for all TCRbeta clonotypes that the gDNA method yielded from a few donors. TCRdb re-hosts the immuneACCESS table, in-frame sequences only. Its copies lack some clones; in the studies checked, an unresolved V gene accounts for under half of them, and the cause for the rest is not known. The V and J calls and clone size were taken over from that table, and D and trimming were inferred from the DNA. The sample data list about 2.1 million clones, and over 85% of these were observed just once. The ten largest clones take up more than 1.5% of the sample.

For the CD8 naive samples, CD45RO-negative cells were positively selected for CCR7, yielding a CD45RA+CCR7+ population from which TemRA cells were excluded. Healthy HIV-negative adults with no recently reported acute infections or vaccinations were included as donors. Every donor was a Caucasian adult living in Nashville, Tennessee, USA. Blood was collected by leukapheresis, and PBMCs were isolated by Ficoll-Histopaque density gradient centrifugation and then cryopreserved in liquid nitrogen vapor phase. Analytical flow cytometry was used to check the purity and quantity of each magnetically sorted T cell population. From each sorted fraction, genomic DNA was isolated and quantified by UV absorbance on a Nanodrop 2000c. Note on this clone: It lacks a known antigen. Base qualities are missing; no much larger clone stands one base away.

The sequence links TRBV29-1 to TRBJ2-1; the D gene is not confidently resolved. Sequenced sample: naive CD8+ T cells from PBMCs. The cell subset or site label, as the study defines it: CD45RA+CCR7+. This clonotype was obtained from a man between 18 and 29 years old in good health. Some clones in this sample may be carry-over from other donors' samples. The bases are TGCAGCGTGGGGTTCGACCATGAGCAGTTCTTC. This sequence encodes CSVGFDHEQFF.